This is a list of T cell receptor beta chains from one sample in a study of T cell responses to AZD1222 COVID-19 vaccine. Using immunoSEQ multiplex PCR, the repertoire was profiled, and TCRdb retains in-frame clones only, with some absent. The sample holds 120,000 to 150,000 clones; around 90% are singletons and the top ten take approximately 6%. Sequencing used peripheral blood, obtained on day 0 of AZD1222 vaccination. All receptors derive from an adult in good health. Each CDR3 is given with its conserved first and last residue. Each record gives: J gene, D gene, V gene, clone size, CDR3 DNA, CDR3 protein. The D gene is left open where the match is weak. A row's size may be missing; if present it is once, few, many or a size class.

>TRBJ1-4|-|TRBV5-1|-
TGCGCCAGCAGCTCGGAGGGGCGACTTAATGAAAAACTGTTTTTT
CASSSEGRLNEKLFF
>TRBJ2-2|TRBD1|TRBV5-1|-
TGCGCCAGCTCAAAGGGGACAGTCACCGGGGAGCTGTTTTTT
CASSKGTVTGELFF
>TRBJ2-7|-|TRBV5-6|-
TGTGCCAGCAGCTTGATAAATGCCTACGAGCAGTACTTC
CASSLINAYEQYF
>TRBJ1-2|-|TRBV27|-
TGTGCCAGCAAACTTGACGGAGGCTACTATGGCTACACCTTC
CASKLDGGYYGYTF
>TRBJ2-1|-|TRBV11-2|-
TGTGCCAGCAGTCCCCGGTTAGTGGACCAGCAGTTCTTC
CASSPRLVDQQFF
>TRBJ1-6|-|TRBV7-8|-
TGTGCCAGCAGCGCACAGGGATCCTATAATTCACCCCTCCACTTT
CASSAQGSYNSPLHF
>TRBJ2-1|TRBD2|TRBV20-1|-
TGCAGTGCTAGTTCTTATCTTGGGGAGCAGGGGCGGGAGGGCCGCAATGAGCAGTTCTTC
CSASSYLGEQGREGRNEQFF
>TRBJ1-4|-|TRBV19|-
TGTGCCAGTAGTACCCATCGCGGCCCAGGGGAGGAAAAACTGTTTTTT
CASSTHRGPGEEKLFF
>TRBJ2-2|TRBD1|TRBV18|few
TGTGCCAGCTCACCGACAGGGGTAGAAACCGGGGAGCTGTTTTTT
CASSPTGVETGELFF
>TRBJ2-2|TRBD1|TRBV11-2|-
TGTGCCAGCAGCGGGACAGGGAACACCGGGGAGCTGTTTTTT
CASSGTGNTGELFF
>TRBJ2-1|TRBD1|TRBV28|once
TGTGCCAGCAATGAGAACCGGGACAGGGGCTACAATGAGCAGTTCTTC
CASNENRDRGYNEQFF
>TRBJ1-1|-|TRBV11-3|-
TGTGCCAGCAGCGCAGACCCGTCGGGAGTGACTGAAGCTTTCTTT
CASSADPSGVTEAFF
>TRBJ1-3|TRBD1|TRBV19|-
TGTGCCAGTAGCAGGGGGGGATCTGGAAACACCATATATTTT
CASSRGGSGNTIYF
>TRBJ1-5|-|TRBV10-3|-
TGTGCCATCAGCGGGACCTGGGACCAGCCCCAGCATTTT
CAISGTWDQPQHF
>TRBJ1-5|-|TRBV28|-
TGTGCCAGCATTACCGGTGGGGTCATAGGGAATCAGCCCCAGCATTTT
CASITGGVIGNQPQHF
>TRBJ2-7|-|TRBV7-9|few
TGTGCCAGCAGCTCCATCGGGGTAGCGCCATACGAGCAGTACTTC
CASSSIGVAPYEQYF
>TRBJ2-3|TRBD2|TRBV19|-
TGTGCCAGTAGTAATCCGGGACTAGCGCTCCATACGCAGTATTTT
CASSNPGLALHTQYF
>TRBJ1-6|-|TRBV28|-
TGTGCCAGCAGTTTTGGCCGCTCACCCCTCCACTTT
CASSFGRSPLHF
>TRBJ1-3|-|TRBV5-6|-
TGTGCCAGCAGGGAGACCGGGGCGATCAGTGGAAACACCATATATTTT
CASRETGAISGNTIYF
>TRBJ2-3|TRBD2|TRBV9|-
TGTGCCAGCAGCGCCAGACTAGCGGGACTCACAGATACGCAGTATTTT
CASSARLAGLTDTQYF
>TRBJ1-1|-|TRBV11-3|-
TGTGCCAGCAGCTCCGGTAGGCAGGGGATCGCTGAAGCTTTCTTT
CASSSGRQGIAEAFF
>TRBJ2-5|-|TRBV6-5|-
TGTGCCAGCAGTTACTCGCACAAAGAGACCCAGTACTTC
CASSYSHKETQYF
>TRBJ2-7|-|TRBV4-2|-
TGTGCCAGCAGCCAAACGGTGGGGACCTACGAGCAGTACTTC
CASSQTVGTYEQYF
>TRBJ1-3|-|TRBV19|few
TGTGCCAGTAGTATTGATAAGGTTTGGAAGGCGGATGGAAACACCATATATTTT
CASSIDKVWKADGNTIYF
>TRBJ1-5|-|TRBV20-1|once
TGCAGTGCTAGTCAAGAGGGGCAGGGCAATCAGCCCCAGCATTTT
CSASQEGQGNQPQHF
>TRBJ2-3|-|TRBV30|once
TGTGCCTGGAGTGTACGCGGCAGAAAAAGCACAGATACGCAGTATTTT
CAWSVRGRKSTDTQYF
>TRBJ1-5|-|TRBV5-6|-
TGTGCCAGCAGCTTTGGAAGAGGCTATCAGCCCCAGCATTTT
CASSFGRGYQPQHF
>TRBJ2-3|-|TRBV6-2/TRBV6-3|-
TGTGCCAGCAGTTACTCGCCCTTCCACCCAACTTTCACAGATACGCAGTATTTT
CASSYSPFHPTFTDTQYF
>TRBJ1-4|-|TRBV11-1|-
TGTGCCAGCAGCCCTGGGACGGATGAAAAACTGTTTTTT
CASSPGTDEKLFF
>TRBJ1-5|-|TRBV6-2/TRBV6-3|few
TGTGCCAGCAGTACCTTAGACAGTAATCAGCCCCAGCATTTT
CASSTLDSNQPQHF
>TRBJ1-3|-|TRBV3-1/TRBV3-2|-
TGTGCCAGCCGCCCCCAGGGCTTCTCTGGAAACACCATATATTTT
CASRPQGFSGNTIYF
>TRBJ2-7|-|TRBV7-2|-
TGTGCCAGCAGCTTAGGAGCAGGTTCCTACGAGCAGTACTTC
CASSLGAGSYEQYF